Below, one TCR beta chain is given with its context. As yet, its antigen is unknown. These data originate in a study of Graves' ophthalmopathy and Graves' hyperthyroidism. Across the whole study: Hyperthyroidism qualified as stable when ophthalmopathy did not develop within 18 months of follow-up.

Among the hyperthyroidism patients, all were newly diagnosed, aged 18 to 65, with under 2 months' duration. Regarding the study as a whole: It was with around 67% sensitivity and 72% to 75% specificity that the model predicted ophthalmopathy progression. Most clonotypes expanded in thyroid above 0.001 frequency were present in blood too.

CDR3 length: 17 residues. CDR1 and CDR2 from the germline V gene are SGHDT and YYEEEE. V gave up 2 bases and J gave up 3 bases; unmatched junction bases: 8. Amplified TCR beta CDR3 regions were obtained using RNA transcripts as template. The authors performed first-round RT-PCR with HTBI primers and then a second-round multiplex PCR. From the multiplex PCR reads, TCRdb called clonotypes with MiXCR, one entry per CDR3 protein. The sample carries around 590,000 distinct CDR3 sequences, under 40% recorded once. The chain recombines TRBV5-6 with TRBJ2-7, with 13 nucleotides matching TRBD2. This TCR derives from an adult man with Graves' hyperthyroidism. Sequencing was carried out using peripheral blood or thyroid tissue (not recorded which). The CDR3, as DNA: TGTGCCAGCAGCTTCACACTAGCGGGAGGGGGTAGCTACGAGCAGTACTTC. Amino acid sequence: CASSFTLAGGGSYEQYF.